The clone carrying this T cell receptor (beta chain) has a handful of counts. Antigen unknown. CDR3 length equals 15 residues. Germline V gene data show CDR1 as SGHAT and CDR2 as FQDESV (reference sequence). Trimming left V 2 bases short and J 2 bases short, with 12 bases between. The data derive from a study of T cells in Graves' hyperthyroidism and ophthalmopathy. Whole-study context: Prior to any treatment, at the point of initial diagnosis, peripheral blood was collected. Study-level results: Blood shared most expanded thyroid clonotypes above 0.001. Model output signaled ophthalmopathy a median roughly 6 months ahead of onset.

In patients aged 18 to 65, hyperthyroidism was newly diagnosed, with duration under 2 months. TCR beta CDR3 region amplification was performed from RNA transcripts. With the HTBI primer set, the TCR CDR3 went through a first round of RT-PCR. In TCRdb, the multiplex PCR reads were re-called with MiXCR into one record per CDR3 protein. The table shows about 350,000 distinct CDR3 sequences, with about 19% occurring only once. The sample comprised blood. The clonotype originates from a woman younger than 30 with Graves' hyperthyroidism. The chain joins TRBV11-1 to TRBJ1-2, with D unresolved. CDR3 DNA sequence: TGTGCCAGCAGCTTATCCATATTATTGAACTATGGCTACACCTTC. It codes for CASSLSILLNYGYTF. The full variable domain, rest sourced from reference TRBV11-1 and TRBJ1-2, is EAEVAQSPRYKITEKSQAVAFWCDPISGHATLYWYRQILGQGPELLVQFQDESVVDDSQLPKDRFSAERLKGVDSTLKIQPAELGDSAMYLCASSLSILLNYGYTFGSGTRLTVV.